This T cell receptor (beta chain) was sequenced in a study of blood T cell repertoires in COVID-19. The repertoire was sequenced with immunoSEQ multiplex PCR; TCRdb's copy has only in-frame clones and lacks some. There are about 99,000 clones in the sample; roughly 81% occur only once, and 4% to 5.5% lies in the top ten. The specimen sequenced was peripheral blood. The source is an elderly man with COVID-19, enrolled during active disease.

The CDR3 region has the DNA TGTGCCAGCTCACTCTCCGGACAGGGGAGCAATCAGCCCCAGCATTTT. It is translated as CASSLSGQGSNQPQHF. The rearrangement joins TRBV18 to TRBJ1-5; 9 nucleotides line up with TRBD1. V was pared by 4 bases and J by 1 base, with 5 bases of the junction left unmatched. Per the germline V gene, CDR1 is KGHSH and CDR2 is LQKENI. The CDR3 contains 16 residues. Looking up the rest from reference TRBV18 and TRBJ1-5 gives the full variable domain: NAGVMQNPRHLVRRRGQEARLRCSPMKGHSHVYWYRQLPEEGLKFMVYLQKENIIDESGMPKERFSAEFPKEGPSILRIQQVVRGDSAAYFCASSLSGQGSNQPQHFGDGTRLSIL.